This T cell receptor beta chain is from a study of radiation and T cells in renal cell carcinoma. Study-level findings and limits: Irradiated tumors had higher TCR clonality than control tumors. Dominant CDR3 motifs were more common in irradiated tumors than controls. No pretreatment tumor biopsies were available for baseline clonotypes.

The ends were cut back, 1 base at V and 1 base at J, with 5 bases in the middle. The germline gives CDR1 SGHNT, CDR2 YYREEE (reference sequence). CDR3 size: 13 residues. Treatment in this sample: 15 Gy SBRT to primary tumor, nephrectomy 4 weeks later. Generated by immunoSEQ multiplex PCR, the TCRdb table keeps only in-frame clones and is missing some. The data contain approximately 10,000 clones, 50% to 75% of them seen just once; the ten biggest clones take up over 15%. The sample holds one count of this clone. Its antigen is unidentified. Sequencing was performed on tumor tissue, taken from a patient whose treatment included radiotherapy and nephrectomy. This sequence originates from a man aged 60 to 75 with renal cell carcinoma. The rearrangement uses TRBV5-4 and TRBJ1-1; D remains unclear. The CDR3 DNA is TGTGCCAGCAGCTTGATTAAGAACACTGAAGCTTTCTTT. It codes for CASSLIKNTEAFF.